This T cell receptor beta chain was recovered during a study of early T cells in non-severe SARS-CoV-2 infection. Overall study: Unsorted whole-blood RNA was sequenced in bulk, leaving chains unpaired.

This clonotype was recorded many times. Its antigen remains unidentified. Whole-study results and caveats: VDJdb matching skewed toward anti-spike CD8 responses, missing private and CD4 specificities.

The CDR3 has 12 amino acids. V was clipped by 10 bases and J by 9 bases, with 13 bases between them. Per the germline V gene, CDR1 is ENHRY and CDR2 is SYGVKD. Unique molecular identifiers were attached to individual cDNA molecules. TCRdb recomputed calls from the 5' RACE reads with MiXCR, one row per CDR3 protein. The data show approximately 39,000 distinct CDR3 sequences, under 8% seen once. The V gene is TRBV10-3, the J gene TRBJ1-6; D possibly corresponds to TRBD1 (6 bases). The sequence came from an adult who was a healthcare worker with PCR-confirmed SARS-CoV-2 infection or an uninfected control (not recorded which). The sequencing here drew on whole blood, taken at baseline. The CDR3 spells CATQRGTSPLHF. Written as DNA, the CDR3 is TGTGCCACGCAGAGGGGGACTTCACCCCTCCACTTT.